A selection of T cell receptor beta chains follows, all from one sample in a study of early stage breast cancer tumors. Some clones are missing from TCRdb's copy, which holds only in-frame ones; the method was immunoSEQ multiplex PCR. The sample has some 10,000 clones, 60% to 65% seen once; the top ten hold 12%. Input material: breast tumor tissue. The receptors were gathered from a person in their sixties or seventies with breast cancer. CDR3s leave out the opening cysteine and the closing phenylalanine or tryptophan. Only part of the rows carry a size: once, few, many, or a class if the clone is expanded.

clone size | J gene | V gene | CDR3 protein
. | TRBJ1-6 | TRBV6-6 | ASRQNNSPLH
. | TRBJ2-7 | TRBV27 | ASGHTSGTGSVSYEQY
. | TRBJ2-1 | TRBV5-5 | ASSRRWKQNEQF
few | TRBJ1-2 | TRBV7-2 | ASSLSLAGGPGYT
. | TRBJ2-1 | TRBV5-1 | AGLVRSSYNEQF
. | TRBJ1-2 | TRBV6-5 | ASSYGHNYGYT
few | TRBJ2-7 | TRBV7-2 | ASSSGLAMGEQY
. | TRBJ1-1 | TRBV11-3 | ASSLGRGGTEAF
few | TRBJ1-5 | TRBV2 | ASSGFTGVNQPQH
. | TRBJ2-1 | TRBV11-3 | ASSQKQGNYNEQF
. | TRBJ2-1 | TRBV19 | ASLPRGGEQF